The 29 T cell receptor beta chains presented below share a single source sample, sequenced in a study of T cell responses to AZD1222 COVID-19 vaccine. Assay used: immunoSEQ multiplex PCR; TCRdb lists only in-frame clones, some missing. The data show under 50,000 clones, about 89% seen once. The starting material was peripheral blood, obtained 28 days after the second AZD1222 dose. These receptors came from an adult who received the AZD1222 COVID-19 vaccine.

The genes are TRBV11-2 and TRBJ2-5, with D perhaps matching TRBD1 (5 bases). V was clipped by 5 bases and J by 2 bases, with 9 bases between them. The CDR3 sequence is 13 residues long. Per the germline V gene, CDR1 is SGHAT and CDR2 is FQNNGV. CDR3 nucleotides: TGTGCCAGCAGCCGACAGTTACAAGAGACCCAGTACTTC. Amino acid sequence: CASSRQLQETQYF.

The chain joins TRBV5-1 to TRBJ1-1; D remains ambiguous. The CDR3 is made up of 14 amino acids. The V end was cut by 4 bases, the J end by 1 base, with 11 bases between. Germline CDR1 is SGHRS and CDR2 is YFSETQ. The CDR3 coding sequence is TGCGCCAGCAGCCTACAGCGATCGAACACTGAAGCTTTCTTT. Translated: CASSLQRSNTEAFF.

The J gene is TRBJ1-3, the V gene TRBV9; D gene unclear. This CDR3 is built from 14 residues. The germline V gene has CDR1 SGDLS and CDR2 YYNGEE. Trimming took 2 bases from V and 0 from J, leaving 6 bases between them. The CDR3 loop is CASSVGSSGNTIYF. CDR3 DNA sequence: TGTGCCAGCAGCGTTGGTAGCTCTGGAAACACCATATATTTT.

The chain combines TRBV7-2 with TRBJ2-1; 9 bases fit TRBD2. With V trimmed by 0 bases and J by 4 bases, 1 base remained unmatched. This CDR3 has 15 amino acids. Per germline, CDR1 SGHTA and CDR2 FQGNSA. The CDR3: CASSLAGLAYNEQFF. In DNA form, the CDR3 reads TGTGCCAGCAGCTTAGCGGGACTAGCATACAATGAGCAGTTCTTC.

J is TRBJ1-3 and V is TRBV7-2; 9 bases are a match to TRBD1. CDR3 length equals 16 residues. V shed 3 bases and J 4 bases; nucleotides not matched to a gene: 7. The germline CDR1 and CDR2 sequences are SGHTA and FQGNSA. The CDR3 nucleotides read TGTGCCAGCAGCTTCTTACCGGGACAGGGAGGAAACACCATATATTTT. It yields the protein CASSFLPGQGGNTIYF.

The chain carries TRBV13 and TRBJ1-6, with D unresolved. The V end lost 5 bases, the J end lost 2 bases, and 13 bases lay between the germline ends. CDR1 and CDR2 (germline): PRHDT, FYEKMQ (reference sequence). This CDR3 contains 16 residues. The CDR3 here is CASSRGGLAYNSPLHF. The CDR3 DNA follows: TGTGCCAGCAGCCGCGGAGGGCTAGCCTATAATTCACCCCTCCACTTT.

This clone was detected only a few times. The rearrangement joins TRBV5-3 to TRBJ1-6, with no clear D. TRBV5-3 is annotated as an ORF whose role is uncertain. The CDR3 runs to 15 residues. The V end lost 4 bases, the J end lost 4 bases, and 12 bases lay between the germline ends. The DNA of the CDR3 is TGTGCCAGAAGCGGAACCGACTCTTATAATTCACCCCTCCACTTT. Translating gives CARSGTDSYNSPLHF.

The chain links TRBV6-1 to TRBJ1-2, with 8 nucleotides matching TRBD1. The germline CDR1 and CDR2 sequences are MNHNS and SASEGT. The CDR3 sequence is 13 residues long. V shed 1 base, J shed 8 bases, and the junction held 3 bases outside the gene matches. The CDR3 sequence: CASSEGQGRGYTF. CDR3 bases: TGTGCCAGCAGTGAAGGACAGGGGCGAGGCTACACCTTC.

The genes are TRBV5-6 and TRBJ2-7; the match to TRBD2 covers 11 bases. This CDR3 is built from 16 residues. The germline gives CDR1 SGHDT, CDR2 YYEEEE. Losses at the gene ends were 3 bases for V and 7 bases for J; bases not matched to a gene: 12. The CDR3 region has the DNA TGTGCCAGCAGCTCCCGCCTTAGACTAGCGGGATTAGAGCAGTACTTC. It specifies CASSSRLRLAGLEQYF.

The CDR3 sequence is CASSQDRGGVVTEAFF. DNA for the CDR3: TGTGCCAGCAGCCAAGATAGAGGCGGGGTCGTCACTGAAGCTTTCTTT. V is TRBV3-1 (or the pseudogene TRBV3-2) and J is TRBJ1-1; no definite D call. Germline assignment: CDR1 LGHDT and CDR2 YNNKEL (reference sequence). Trimming pared 0 bases from V and 4 bases from J, leaving 15 bases between. This CDR3 is built from 16 residues.

V and J are TRBV6-5 and TRBJ1-2; D remains unclear. The V gene lost 0 bases and the J gene lost 0 bases, with 2 bases spanning the gap. Per the germline V gene, CDR1 is MNHEY and CDR2 is SVGAGI. The CDR3 has 13 amino acids. The CDR3 reads CASSYSANYGYTF. In DNA form, the CDR3 reads TGTGCCAGCAGTTACTCAGCTAACTATGGCTACACCTTC.

V usage is TRBV5-1 and J usage is TRBJ2-7; D is possibly TRBD2 (5 bases). The CDR3 is made up of 15 amino acids. Trimming stripped 1 base from V and 0 bases from J, with 11 bases between. Germline V gene data show CDR1 as SGHRS and CDR2 as YFSETQ. CDR3 sequence reads: CASSLNVGVSYEQYF. For the CDR3, the DNA is TGCGCCAGCAGCTTGAACGTCGGGGTCTCCTACGAGCAGTACTTC.

The chain carries TRBV7-9 and TRBJ2-1, with TRBD1 matching 11 bases. Germline lookup yields CDR1 SEHNR and CDR2 FQNEAQ (reference sequence). V lost 7 bases and J lost 5; bases outside the gene matches: 7. CDR3 length: 15 residues. Here the CDR3 DNA reads TGTGCCAGCAACGCCTGGGACAGGGGGAACAATGAGCAGTTCTTC. Translated: CASNAWDRGNNEQFF.

V usage is TRBV24-1 and J usage is TRBJ2-2, with D possibly being TRBD2 (6 bases). Germline V gene lookup returns CDR1 KGHDR and CDR2 SFDVKD. V lost 4 bases, J lost 5 bases, and 10 bases lay in between. There are 14 residues in the CDR3. The CDR3 sequence: CATSDRAGTGELFF. CDR3 bases: TGTGCCACCAGTGACCGGGCGGGGACCGGGGAGCTGTTTTTT.

The V gene is TRBV7-2, the J gene TRBJ1-4; D remains ambiguous. Trimming cost V 1 base and J 5 bases, with 5 bases left between them. Germline CDR1 SGHTA, CDR2 FQGNSA. The CDR3 extends over 13 amino acids. For the CDR3, the DNA is TGTGCCAGCAGCTTAGAACCGAATGAAAAACTGTTTTTT. Translation: CASSLEPNEKLFF.

The V call is TRBV5-1, the J call TRBJ2-7, with TRBD1 matching over 9 bases. This CDR3 spans 13 amino acids. Germline V gives CDR1 SGHRS, CDR2 YFSETQ. The junction had 4 bases not matched to a gene; V was cut back by 4 bases and J by 5 bases. CDR3 loop: CASSGTGIHEQYF. The CDR3 DNA is TGCGCCAGCAGCGGGACAGGGATCCACGAGCAGTACTTC.

The chain employs TRBV6-1 and TRBJ1-5; D ambiguous. Germline CDR1 MNHNS, CDR2 SASEGT. The length of the CDR3 is 14 residues. Trimming removed 3 bases from V and 4 bases from J, with 10 bases in between. CDR3 residues: CASSEGNVNQPQHF. The CDR3 DNA is TGTGCCAGCAGTGAGGGCAACGTTAATCAGCCCCAGCATTTT.

The chain is built from TRBV27 and TRBJ2-1, with TRBD1 matching 7 bases. The ends lost 6 bases at V and 4 bases at J; junction bases unmatched: 9. This CDR3 has 15 residues. Germline CDR1 is MNHEY and CDR2 is SMNVEV (reference sequence). The CDR3 region has the DNA TGTGCCAGCAGCCCGAGGCAGGGGGTTTACAATGAGCAGTTCTTC. This gives the protein CASSPRQGVYNEQFF.

The rearrangement uses TRBV2 and TRBJ1-1; 8 bases agree with TRBD1. From germline, CDR1 is SNHLY and CDR2 FYNNEI. V gave up 4 bases and J gave up 4 bases; unmatched junction bases: 2. The CDR3 is 13 amino acids. The CDR3 region has the DNA TGTGCCAGCAGTGGGACAGGGATCACTGAAGCTTTCTTT. Protein sequence: CASSGTGITEAFF.

This clone turned up a few times. The chain combines TRBV7-9 with TRBJ2-1; no definite D call. The CDR3 loop spans 14 amino acids. CDR1 is SEHNR, CDR2 FQNEAQ, per germline (reference sequence). V was shortened by 5 bases and J by 6 bases, with 14 bases between the two germline ends. CDR3: CASSPPVQSNEQFF. In DNA form, the CDR3 reads TGTGCCAGCAGCCCTCCGGTTCAGAGCAATGAGCAGTTCTTC.

The genes are TRBV27 and TRBJ1-1; D remains ambiguous. Germline V lookup: CDR1 MNHEY, CDR2 SMNVEV (reference sequence). CDR3 length: 17 amino acids. Trimming removed 2 bases from V and 1 base from J, with 17 bases in between. CDR3 in amino acids: CASSLIAAGGGNTEAFF. The DNA of the CDR3 is TGTGCCAGCAGTTTAATCGCTGCAGGTGGCGGGAACACTGAAGCTTTCTTT.

V gene TRBV4-1 combines with J gene TRBJ1-5, with D possibly TRBD1 on 5 matching bases. With 0 bases removed from V and 6 bases from J, the gap between germline ends came to 15 bases. The CDR3 consists of 16 residues. CDR1 and CDR2 from the germline V gene are MGHRA and YSYEKL. CDR3 sequence reads: CASSQDVSGRGQPQHF. CDR3 DNA sequence: TGCGCCAGCAGCCAAGATGTCTCAGGGAGAGGTCAGCCCCAGCATTTT.

The CDR3 coding sequence is TGTGCCAGCAGTACGCTAGCGGTCAGCTCCTACAATGAGCAGTTCTTC. Its protein product is CASSTLAVSSYNEQFF. The gene calls are TRBV6-6 and TRBJ2-1; 7 bases line up with TRBD2. CDR1 is MNHNY and CDR2 is SVGAGI in the germline V gene (reference sequence). The CDR3 spans 16 residues. Trimming took 5 bases from V and 0 from J; bases not matched to a gene: 7.

This clone was seen just once. V is TRBV4-3 and J is TRBJ1-6; no reliable D call. Germline CDR1 reads LGHNA; CDR2 reads YSLEER. Trimming removed 1 base at V and 8 bases at J, with 6 bases between. The CDR3 covers 13 residues. The CDR3 nucleotides read TGCGCCAGCAGCCAAGCTCTGGATTCACCCCTCCACTTT. Protein sequence: CASSQALDSPLHF.

In this sample, this clone turned up once. The chain couples TRBV6-5 to TRBJ1-1; 7 nucleotides match TRBD1. The CDR3 contains 16 residues. V lost 3 bases, J lost 0 bases, and 7 bases stayed unmatched. Germline V gives CDR1 MNHEY, CDR2 SVGAGI. CDR3 amino acids: CASSYDHRGVNTEAFF. In DNA form, the CDR3 reads TGTGCCAGCAGTTATGACCACAGGGGAGTGAACACTGAAGCTTTCTTT.

The chain is built from TRBV5-1 and TRBJ1-3, with D perhaps matching TRBD1 (6 bases). Looked up from germline, CDR1 is SGHRS and CDR2 is YFSETQ. V was shortened by 4 bases and J by 0 bases, with 14 bases between the two germline ends. The CDR3 totals 16 residues. The CDR3 DNA sequence: TGCGCCAGCAGCCTCCGGGACATCAGCTCTGGAAACACCATATATTTT. It is translated as CASSLRDISSGNTIYF.

The chain recombines TRBV29-1 with TRBJ2-1, with D possibly being TRBD1 or TRBD2 (6 bases each). CDR3 length: 17 residues. The germline CDR1 and CDR2 sequences are SQVTM and ANQGSEA. V gave up 1 base and J gave up 8 bases, with 24 bases separating them. The CDR3 DNA reads TGCAGCGTTGAAGCTCCCTTCAGGGGTAGCGGTGGGGATGAGCAGTTCTTC. Protein sequence: CSVEAPFRGSGGDEQFF.

The CDR3 reads CASSDSSSSGNTIYF. The CDR3 DNA reads TGCGCCAGCAGTGACAGTTCCTCCTCTGGAAACACCATATATTTT. V gene TRBV10-1 combines with J gene TRBJ1-3; D is uncertain. V lost 3 bases, J lost 0 bases, and 9 bases lay in between. The germline gives CDR1 WNHNN, CDR2 SYGVQD (reference sequence). CDR3 size: 15 residues.

This rearrangement joins TRBV19 to TRBJ2-3, with 9 bases fitting TRBD2. CDR1 is LNHDA, CDR2 SQIVND, per germline (reference sequence). The CDR3 is 14 amino acids. V dropped 5 bases and J dropped 6; count of bases not matched to a gene: 6. The CDR3 sequence is CASSSGTSLDTQYF. The CDR3 DNA sequence: TGTGCCAGTAGTTCCGGGACTAGCCTCGATACGCAGTATTTT. The variable domain in full, with the rest retrieved from reference TRBV19 and TRBJ2-3, is DGGITQSPKYLFRKEGQNVTLSCEQNLNHDAMYWYRQDPGQGLRLIYYSQIVNDFQKGDIAEGYSVSREKKESFPLTVTSAQKNPTAFYLCASSSGTSLDTQYFGPGTRLTVL.